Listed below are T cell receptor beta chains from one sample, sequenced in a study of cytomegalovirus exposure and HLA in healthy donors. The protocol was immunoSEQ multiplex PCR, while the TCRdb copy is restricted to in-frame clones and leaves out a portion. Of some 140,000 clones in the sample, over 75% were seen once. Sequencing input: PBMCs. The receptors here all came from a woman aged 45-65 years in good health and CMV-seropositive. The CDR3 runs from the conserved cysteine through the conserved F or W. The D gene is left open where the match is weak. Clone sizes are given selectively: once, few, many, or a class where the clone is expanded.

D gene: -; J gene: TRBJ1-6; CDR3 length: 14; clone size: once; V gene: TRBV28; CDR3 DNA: TGTGCCAGCGGAGCCGGGACTGAGAATTCACCCCTCCACTTT; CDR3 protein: CASGAGTENSPLHF
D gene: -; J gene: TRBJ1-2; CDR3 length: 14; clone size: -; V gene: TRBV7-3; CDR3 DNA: TGTGCCAGCAGCTTAAAATCGCAGGGGACGGCGTTCACCTTC; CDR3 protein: CASSLKSQGTAFTF
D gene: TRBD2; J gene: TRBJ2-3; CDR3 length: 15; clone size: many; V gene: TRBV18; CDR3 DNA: TGTGCCAGCTCACCGCGGGGGGGCGGCACAGATACGCAGTATTTT; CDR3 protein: CASSPRGGGTDTQYF
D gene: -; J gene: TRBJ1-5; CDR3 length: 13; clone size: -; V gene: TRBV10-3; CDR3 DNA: TGTGCCACCGGTTTGAGCTCGAATCAGCCCCAGCATTTT; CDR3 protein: CATGLSSNQPQHF
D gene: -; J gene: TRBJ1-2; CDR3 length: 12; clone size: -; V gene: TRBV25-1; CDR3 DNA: TGTGCCAGCAGGGTCGGGGGCTATGGCTACACCTTC; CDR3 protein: CASRVGGYGYTF
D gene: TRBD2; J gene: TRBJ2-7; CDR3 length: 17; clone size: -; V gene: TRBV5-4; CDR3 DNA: TGTGCCAGCAGCTTAAGTGGACTAGCGGGTTTCTCCTACGAGCAGTACTTC; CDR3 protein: CASSLSGLAGFSYEQYF
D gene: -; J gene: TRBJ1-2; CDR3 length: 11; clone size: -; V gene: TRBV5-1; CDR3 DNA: TGCGCCAGCGGGGAGAGGTCTGGCTACACCTTC; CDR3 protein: CASGERSGYTF
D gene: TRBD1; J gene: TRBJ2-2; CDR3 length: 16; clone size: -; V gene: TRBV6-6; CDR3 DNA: TGTGCCAGCAGTTACGGGGGGACAGGGGACACCGGGGAGCTGTTTTTT; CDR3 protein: CASSYGGTGDTGELFF
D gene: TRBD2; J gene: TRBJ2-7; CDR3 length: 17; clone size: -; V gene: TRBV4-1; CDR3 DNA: TGCGCCAGCAGCCACCCCTTGGCGGGGGGCCTAGGAAACGAGCAGTACTTC; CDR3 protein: CASSHPLAGGLGNEQYF
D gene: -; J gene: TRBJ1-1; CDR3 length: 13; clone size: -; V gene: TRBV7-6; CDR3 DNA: TGTGCCAGCAGCGTAGACGCGGGCACTGAAGCTTTCTTT; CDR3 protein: CASSVDAGTEAFF
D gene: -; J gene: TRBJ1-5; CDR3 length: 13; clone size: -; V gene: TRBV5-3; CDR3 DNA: TGTGCCAGAATCCCGCGGGGGCCTCAGCCCCAGCATTTT; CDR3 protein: CARIPRGPQPQHF
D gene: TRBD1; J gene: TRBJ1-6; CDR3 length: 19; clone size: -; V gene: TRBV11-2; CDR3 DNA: TGTGCCAGCAGCTTAGAGTATAGGGGCAGGGGGCCCTATAATTCACCCCTCCACTTT; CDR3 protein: CASSLEYRGRGPYNSPLHF
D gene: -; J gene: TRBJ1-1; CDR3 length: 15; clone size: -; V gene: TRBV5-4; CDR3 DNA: TGTGCCAGCAGCCCTCGTTCAGGGTTGGGGACTGAAGCTTTCTTT; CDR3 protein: CASSPRSGLGTEAFF
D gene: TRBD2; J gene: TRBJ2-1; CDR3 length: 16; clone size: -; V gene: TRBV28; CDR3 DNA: TGTGCCAGCAGTTCATATAGCGGGGGGGCCCAAAATGAGCAGTTCTTC; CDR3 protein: CASSSYSGGAQNEQFF
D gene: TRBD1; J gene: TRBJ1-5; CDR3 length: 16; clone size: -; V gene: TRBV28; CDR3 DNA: TGTGCCAGCAGTTTAGTCGGACAGGGGGGAGGTCAGCCCCAGCATTTT; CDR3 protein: CASSLVGQGGGQPQHF
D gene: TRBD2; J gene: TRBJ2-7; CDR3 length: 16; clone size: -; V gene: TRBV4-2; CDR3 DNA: TGTGCCAGCAGCCAAGATCCAGCGGGGGGTCCCTACGAGCAGTACTTC; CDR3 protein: CASSQDPAGGPYEQYF
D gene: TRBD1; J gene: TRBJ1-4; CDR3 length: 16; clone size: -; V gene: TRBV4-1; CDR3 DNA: TGCGCCAGCAGCCAATATCAGGGACAGGGAAGAGAAAAACTGTTTTTT; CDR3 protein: CASSQYQGQGREKLFF
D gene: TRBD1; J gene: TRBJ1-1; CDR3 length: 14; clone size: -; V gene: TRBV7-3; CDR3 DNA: TGTGCCAGCAGTCGACCGCAGGGGGCTGAGAAGGCTTTCTTT; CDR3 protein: CASSRPQGAEKAFF
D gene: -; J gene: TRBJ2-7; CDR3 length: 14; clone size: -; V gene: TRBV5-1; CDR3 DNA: TGCGCCAGCAGCTTCCGGGACAACCTCTACGAGCAGTACTTC; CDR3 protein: CASSFRDNLYEQYF
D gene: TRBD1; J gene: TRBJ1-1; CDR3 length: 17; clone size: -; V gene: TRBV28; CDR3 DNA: TGTGCCAGCAGTTTCCGGGTCCGGGACAGGGGGGACACTGAAGCTTTCTTT; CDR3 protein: CASSFRVRDRGDTEAFF
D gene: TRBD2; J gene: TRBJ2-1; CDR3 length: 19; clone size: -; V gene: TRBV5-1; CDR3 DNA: TGCGCCAGCAGCCCCCGGGGGACTAGCGGGACTAGCTCCTACAATGAGCAGTTCTTC; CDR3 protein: CASSPRGTSGTSSYNEQFF
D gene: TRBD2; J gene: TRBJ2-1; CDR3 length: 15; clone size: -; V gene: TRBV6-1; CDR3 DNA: TGTGCCAGCACCATAGCGGGGGGGAGATACAATGAGCAGTTCTTC; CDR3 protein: CASTIAGGRYNEQFF
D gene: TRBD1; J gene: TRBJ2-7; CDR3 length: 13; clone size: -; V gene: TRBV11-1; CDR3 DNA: TGTGCCAGCACTCGGACAGGGGCCGACGAGCAGTACTTC; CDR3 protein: CASTRTGADEQYF
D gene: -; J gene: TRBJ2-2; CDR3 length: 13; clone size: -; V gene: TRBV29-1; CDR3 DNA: TGCAGCGTCAGCGGCCAGAGGACCGGGGAGCTGTTTTTT; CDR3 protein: CSVSGQRTGELFF
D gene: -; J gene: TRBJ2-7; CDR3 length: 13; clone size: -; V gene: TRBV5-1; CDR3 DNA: TGCGCCAGCAGCTTAATGACAGATGGCGAGCAGTACTTC; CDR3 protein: CASSLMTDGEQYF
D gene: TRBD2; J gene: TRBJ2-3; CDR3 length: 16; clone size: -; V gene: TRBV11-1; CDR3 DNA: TGTGCCAGCAGCTTCAGCGGGGGGGCCGAGGCAGATACGCAGTATTTT; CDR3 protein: CASSFSGGAEADTQYF